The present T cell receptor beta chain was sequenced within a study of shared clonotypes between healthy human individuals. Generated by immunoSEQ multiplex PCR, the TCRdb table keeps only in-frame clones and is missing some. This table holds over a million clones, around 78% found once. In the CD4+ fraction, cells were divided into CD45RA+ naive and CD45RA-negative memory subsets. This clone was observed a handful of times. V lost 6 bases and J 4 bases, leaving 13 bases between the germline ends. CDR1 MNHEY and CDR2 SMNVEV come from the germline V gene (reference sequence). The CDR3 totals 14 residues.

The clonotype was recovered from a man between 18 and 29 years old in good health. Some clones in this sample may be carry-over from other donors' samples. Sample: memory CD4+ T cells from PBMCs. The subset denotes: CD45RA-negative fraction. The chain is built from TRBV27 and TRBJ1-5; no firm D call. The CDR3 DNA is TGTGCCAGCAGCTTGAGTTCGTGGAATCAGCCCCAGCATTTT. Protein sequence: CASSLSSWNQPQHF.